The rows below give T cell receptor beta chains drawn from one sample of a study of tumor-infiltrating lymphocytes in localized non-small cell lung cancer. Data came from immunoSEQ multiplex PCR; TCRdb stores just in-frame clones and leaves some out. Counted here are tens of thousands of clones, under 75% occurring once; the ten biggest clones make up roughly 5.4%. The sequenced sample consisted of lung tumor tissue. The receptors originated from a human donor with non-small cell lung cancer. The CDR3 runs from the conserved cysteine through the conserved F or W. A D gene is named only where the DNA matches it firmly. Clone size, where shown, is once, few, many, or a class for clones that have expanded.

TGTGCCAGTAGTATAGTCCGAGACCTTGTCCAGCCCCAGCATTTT	CASSIVRDLVQPQHF	TRBV19	TRBJ1-5	NA	NA
TGTGCCAGCGACCGAGGTGCGACCTACGAGCAGTACTTC	CASDRGATYEQYF	TRBV7-9	TRBJ2-7	NA	NA
TGCGCCAGCAGCCAGGCACCTTGGGGCACTGAAGCTTTCTTT	CASSQAPWGTEAFF	TRBV4-1	TRBJ1-1	NA	few
TGTGCCAGCAGTCGATTTAGCGGGAGCGCGGATACGCAGTATTTT	CASSRFSGSADTQYF	TRBV6-5	TRBJ2-3	TRBD2	medium-sized
TGTGCCAGCAGTGAAGAGGGGATATCCAGGGATTTACCCTACGAGCAGTACTTC	CASSEEGISRDLPYEQYF	TRBV2	TRBJ2-7	NA	NA
TGTGCCAGCAGCCAGGCCAGAGGGAATGAGCAGTTCTTC	CASSQARGNEQFF	TRBV7-8	TRBJ2-1	NA	NA
TGTGCCAGCAGCTCAGCACGGTGGACAGGGGGTAACGGCGAGCAGTACTTC	CASSSARWTGGNGEQYF	TRBV7-2	TRBJ2-7	TRBD1	NA
TGCGCCAGCAGCTTGGTCCCAGGGGGCAACACTGAAGCTTTCTTT	CASSLVPGGNTEAFF	TRBV5-1	TRBJ1-1	TRBD1	NA
TGTGCCAGCTCGGGCGTCAGAGAAAAACTGTTTTTT	CASSGVREKLFF	TRBV18	TRBJ1-4	NA	few
TGTGCCAGCAGCGTCGGGGCTGGAGATGAGCAGTTCTTC	CASSVGAGDEQFF	TRBV7-2	TRBJ2-1	NA	NA
TGTGCCACCAGCAGGGGACTAGCGGGAGGGGGGATCGGGGAGCTGTTTTTT	CATSRGLAGGGIGELFF	TRBV15	TRBJ2-2	TRBD2	NA
TGTGCCAGCTCAAAAAGCATCTCAGGGGGCTTTAGCAATCAGCCCCAGCATTTT	CASSKSISGGFSNQPQHF	TRBV18	TRBJ1-5	TRBD1	NA
TGCGCCAGCAGAGATCCGAGTTCCAACGGGGAGCTGTTTTTT	CASRDPSSNGELFF	TRBV5-1	TRBJ2-2	NA	few
TGTGCCAGCAGTGTCCAGGGTTATGAGCAGTTCTTC	CASSVQGYEQFF	TRBV27	TRBJ2-1	NA	NA
TGCGCCAGCAGCTTTTCCAGGGGCCTCGGCACAGATACGCAGTATTTT	CASSFSRGLGTDTQYF	TRBV5-1	TRBJ2-3	NA	NA
TGTGCCAGCAGCGTAGGGTACTCTGGGGCCAACGTCCTGACTTTC	CASSVGYSGANVLTF	TRBV9	TRBJ2-6	NA	NA
TGTGCCAGCAGTTTATCTAGCGGGAGGGGCTACGAGCAGTACTTC	CASSLSSGRGYEQYF	TRBV27	TRBJ2-7	TRBD2	NA
TGTGCCAGTAGTCAACAGCGAGATCAGCCCCAGCATTTT	CASSQQRDQPQHF	TRBV19	TRBJ1-5	NA	few
TGTGCCAGCAAGTTCCGGACGAACACCGGGGAGCTGTTTTTT	CASKFRTNTGELFF	TRBV11-2	TRBJ2-2	NA	NA
TGTGCCAGCAGTGAACTGGGTAGCTACGAGACCCAGTACTTC	CASSELGSYETQYF	TRBV2	TRBJ2-5	NA	few
TGCGCCAGCAGCTTACCTGGCCAGGGACTAGCGGGAGCTCCGTACAATGAGCAGTTCTTC	CASSLPGQGLAGAPYNEQFF	TRBV5-1	TRBJ2-1	TRBD2	NA
TGTGCCAGCAGTTTATGGTCCGTACCCGAGCAGTACTTC	CASSLWSVPEQYF	TRBV28	TRBJ2-7	NA	NA
TGTGCCAGCAGTTACTCGGAGCGCCGGAACACTGAAGCTTTCTTT	CASSYSERRNTEAFF	TRBV6-5	TRBJ1-1	NA	once
TGTGCCAGCATTACGACGGGAAATCCTTATGGCTACACCTTC	CASITTGNPYGYTF	TRBV6-1	TRBJ1-2	NA	few
TGTGCCAGTAGTAGACAGAACTATGGCTACACCTTC	CASSRQNYGYTF	TRBV19	TRBJ1-2	NA	few
TGCAGCGGGCGGGTTGCCGGGGAGCTGTTTTTT	CSGRVAGELFF	TRBV29-1	TRBJ2-2	NA	NA
TGTGCCAGCAGTTTCGGGGTAGCGCAGTATTTT	CASSFGVAQYF	TRBV27	TRBJ2-3	NA	NA
TGCAGCGCCGGACAGAGAAATGAAAAACTGTTTTTT	CSAGQRNEKLFF	TRBV29-1	TRBJ1-4	NA	NA
TGCGCCAGCAGCTCACCCCGGGACGCCGAATTCTCTGACAATGAGCAGTTCTTC	CASSSPRDAEFSDNEQFF	TRBV5-1	TRBJ2-1	NA	NA
TGTGCCAGCAGCGCAAAGGGACAGGGGGCCGAGACCCAGTACTTC	CASSAKGQGAETQYF	TRBV7-9	TRBJ2-5	TRBD1	NA
TGTGCCATCAGTAGGCAGTCAGAAGGCACAGATACGCAGTATTTT	CAISRQSEGTDTQYF	TRBV10-3	TRBJ2-3	NA	NA
TGTGCCAGTAGGCGCCTCCGGTTCGTCAAACAGGGTGTTGGCTACACCTTC	CASRRLRFVKQGVGYTF	TRBV19	TRBJ1-2	NA	NA
TGTGCCAGCAGCCGAGTGGGCTCTGGGGCCAACGTCCTGACTTTC	CASSRVGSGANVLTF	TRBV7-3	TRBJ2-6	NA	once
TGTGCCAGCAGCCGCTACAGGGATACGCAGTATTTT	CASSRYRDTQYF	TRBV7-9	TRBJ2-3	NA	NA